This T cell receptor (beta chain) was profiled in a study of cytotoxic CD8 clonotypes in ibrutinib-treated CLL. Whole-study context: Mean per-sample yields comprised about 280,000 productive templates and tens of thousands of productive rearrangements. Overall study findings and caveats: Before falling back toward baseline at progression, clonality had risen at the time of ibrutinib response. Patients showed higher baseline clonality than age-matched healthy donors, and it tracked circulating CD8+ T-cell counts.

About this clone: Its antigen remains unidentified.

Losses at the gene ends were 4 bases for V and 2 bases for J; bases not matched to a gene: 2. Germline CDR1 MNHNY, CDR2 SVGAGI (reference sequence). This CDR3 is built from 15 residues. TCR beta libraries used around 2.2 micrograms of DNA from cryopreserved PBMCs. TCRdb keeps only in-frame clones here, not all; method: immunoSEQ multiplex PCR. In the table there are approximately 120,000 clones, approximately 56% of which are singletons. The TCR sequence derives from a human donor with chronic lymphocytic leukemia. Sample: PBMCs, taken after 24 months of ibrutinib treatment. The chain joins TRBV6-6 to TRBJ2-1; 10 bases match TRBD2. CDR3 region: CASSLAGGAYNEQFF. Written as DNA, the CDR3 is TGTGCCAGCAGTTTAGCGGGAGGAGCCTACAATGAGCAGTTCTTC.